This note documents a single TCR beta chain sequence. An end of the junction differs from the germline gene, which may be a read error. This CDR3 is built from 14 residues. Germline CDR1 is LNHNV and CDR2 is YYDKDF (reference sequence). This specimen belongs to a study of radiotherapy plus CTLA-4 blockade in lung cancer. The repertoire was sequenced with immunoSEQ multiplex PCR; TCRdb's copy has only in-frame clones and lacks some. The data hold about 80,000 clones, with 84% observed a single time. Alongside CTLA-4 blockade with ipilimumab, patients with chemo-refractory metastatic non-small-cell lung cancer received focal radiation.

The sequences come from peripheral blood, collected from a patient treated with radiotherapy plus ipilimumab. The J gene is TRBJ2-2, the V gene TRBV15; tentative D call: TRBD1 (5 bases). The clonotype was recovered from a human donor with non-small cell lung cancer who had stable disease on radiotherapy plus ipilimumab. The CDR3 DNA follows: TGTGCCACCAGCAGAGATGATGGCAGGGTCCCCTCTATTTTT. Its protein is CATSRDDGRVPSIF.